The clone carrying this T cell receptor (beta chain) was detected many times. Its antigen is still unknown. The entry originates in a study of neurological immune-mediated disorders. Findings and caveats of the study: Phylogenetic grouping assigned the repertoires of 18 of 34 multiple sclerosis patients to one related-CDR3 cluster, which constitutes a possible signature. Falling below healthy controls, multiple sclerosis showed the least TCR clonal expansion, while HTLV-1-associated myelopathy showed the most.

Germline-derived CDR1 and CDR2 are SGHRS and YFSETQ. CDR3 size: 13 residues. V was pared by 1 base and J by 5 bases, with 0 bases of the junction left unmatched. The starting material, 2 million PBMCs stored at -80 C, gave rise to the unsorted libraries. TCRdb reprocessed the 5' RACE reads via MiXCR and lists one record per CDR3 protein. The sample yields about 55,000 distinct CDR3 sequences, about 3.5% seen once. V is TRBV5-1 and J is TRBJ2-1, with 7 bases lining up with TRBD2. This receptor was obtained from a man aged 25-45 years with multiple sclerosis. Sample: PBMCs. This chain's CDR3 is CASSLRGDNEQFF. The CDR3 region has the DNA TGCGCCAGCAGCTTGCGGGGGGACAATGAGCAGTTCTTC.